Below, 19 T cell receptor beta chains from the same sample are listed, as sequenced in a study of tumor and adjacent non-tumor tissue in lung cancer. No cell sorting was done before RNA was extracted from the tissue. The normal lung tissue was taken more than 3 cm from the tumor edge. The library came from three nested PCR rounds adapted from ARM-PCR protocols. TCRdb redid the calling of the multiplex PCR reads with MiXCR, one entry per CDR3 protein. The table has about 75,000 distinct CDR3 sequences, around 70% seen once; the top ten hold about 27%. Sequenced: distant non-tumor lung tissue. The source is a woman aged 45-60 years with non-small cell lung cancer.

To note about this clonotype: A much larger clone lies one base from this, so it may be a read error. This chain joins TRBV6-4 and TRBJ2-2; 10 bases match TRBD2. The CDR3 covers 15 residues. Per the germline V gene, CDR1 is MRHNA and CDR2 is SNTAGT. CDR3 bases: TGTCCCAGCAGTTCACTAGCGGGATCCACCGGGGAGCTGTTTTTT. Translation gives CPSSSLAGSTGELFF.

The chain links TRBV10-1 to TRBJ2-2; the D gene is possibly TRBD2 (5 bases). V was trimmed by 1 base and J by 5 bases, leaving 20 bases between them. Germline V gene data show CDR1 as WNHNN and CDR2 as SYGVQD (reference sequence). The CDR3 runs 18 residues. The CDR3 DNA reads as TGCGCCAGCAGTGAGTTCTCCAGCGGTAGCGTCAAGACCGGGGAGCTGTTTTTT. It yields the protein CASSEFSSGSVKTGELFF.

This clonotype was recorded once. The junction differs from germline at one of its ends, possibly a read error. V usage is TRBV6-2 or TRBV6-3 and J usage is TRBJ2-1, with 8 bases lining up with TRBD2. The CDR3 is 15 residues long. Germline CDR1 reads MNHEY; CDR2 reads SVGEGT. The CDR3, as DNA: TGTGCCAGTAGCCTAGCGGGCGGCGCCTACAATCAGCAGTTCTTC. It codes for CASSLAGGAYNQQFF.

J is TRBJ2-5 and V is TRBV19; D remains ambiguous. The germline CDR1 and CDR2 sequences are LNHDA and SQIVND (reference sequence). The CDR3 runs 15 residues. The V and J ends lost 7 bases and 0 bases respectively, with 15 bases between them. The DNA of the CDR3 is TGTGCCAGTAAAGCTGGCGGTGCAAACCAAGAGACCCAGTACTTC. It encodes CASKAGGANQETQYF.

Only one count was recorded for this clonotype. The genes are TRBV29-1 and TRBJ2-7, with D unclear. V lost 0 bases to trimming and J lost 5 bases, with 14 bases between them. The CDR3 sequence is 14 residues long. Germline CDR1 reads SQVTM; CDR2 reads ANQGSEA. This CDR3 reads CSVEEGTPTHEQYF. CDR3 bases: TGCAGCGTTGAAGAGGGTACTCCGACCCACGAGCAGTACTTC.

Comments on this clonotype: No conserved phenylalanine or tryptophan is present at the end of the CDR3, so a read error is the likely explanation. The rearrangement joins TRBV12-3 or TRBV12-4 to TRBJ2-7, with D tentatively TRBD1 or TRBD2 (5 bases each). Deletions cut 5 bases from V and 5 bases from J, with 19 bases between. The CDR3 loop spans 15 amino acids. In DNA form, the CDR3 reads TGTGCCAGCAGTACAGACGGGACGCTGACTAACGAGCAGTACTTA. Its translation is CASSTDGTLTNEQYL.

The genes are TRBV5-6 and TRBJ2-1; 7 positions agree with TRBD2. Trimming took 4 bases from V and 9 from J; bases not matched to a gene: 10. CDR1 and CDR2 (germline): SGHDT, YYEEEE. The CDR3 length is 14 residues. The CDR3 DNA sequence: TGTGCCAGCAGCCTCACATGGGGGGGGGTTGAGCAGTTCTTC. Encoded protein: CASSLTWGGVEQFF.

The V and J genes are TRBV11-2 and TRBJ2-7, with 8 positions matching TRBD1. Per germline, CDR1 SGHAT and CDR2 FQNNGV. V shed 8 bases and J 8 bases; nucleotides not matched to a gene: 14. The CDR3 covers 14 residues. The CDR3 spells CASGSGTGRTQQYF. For the CDR3, the DNA is TGTGCCAGCGGCTCGGGGACAGGCCGGACCCAGCAGTACTTC.

The rearrangement joins TRBV4-1 to TRBJ2-7, with a weak D call TRBD1 (5 bases). V gave up 1 base and J gave up 2 bases, with 12 bases separating them. CDR3 length: 15 amino acids. CDR1 is MGHRA, CDR2 YSYEKL, per germline. This CDR3 reads CASSQGQCGTYEQYF. The CDR3, as DNA: TGCGCCAGCAGCCAAGGACAGTGTGGCACCTACGAGCAGTACTTC.

As for this clonotype: No conserved phenylalanine or tryptophan ends this CDR3, so it is likely a read error. The chain carries TRBV20-1 and TRBJ1-1; 11 positions agree with TRBD1. V lost 7 bases and J lost 8; bases outside the gene matches: 9. CDR1 DFQATT and CDR2 SNEGSKA come from the germline V gene (reference sequence). The CDR3 is 13 amino acids. In nucleotides, the CDR3 is TGCAGTGTCCCGGGACAGGGGGGTTCGGAAGCTTTCATT. Its translation is CSVPGQGGSEAFI.

On this clonotype itself: With a much larger clone just one base away, this may be a read error. The chain has TRBV4-1 and TRBJ2-7; D remains unclear. The germline gives CDR1 MGHRA, CDR2 YSYEKL. The CDR3 spans 14 residues. The CDR3 DNA follows: TGCGCCAGCAGCCAAGATCGTCAGTCCTACGAGCACTACTTC. Protein product: CASSQDRQSYEHYF.

Sample share makes this clonotype medium-sized (0.01 to 0.1%). The genes are TRBV10-3 and TRBJ1-1; TRBD1 agrees at 9 bases. The germline CDR1 and CDR2 sequences are ENHRY and SYGVKD. After removal of 6 bases from V and 1 base from J, the junction contained 6 bases not matched to a gene. The CDR3 is 15 amino acids. The CDR3 region has the DNA TGTGCCATCAGCACTCCGGGACAGGGGAACACTGAAGCTTTCTTT. Translating gives CAISTPGQGNTEAFF.

In its sample, this clonotype is medium-sized. The rearrangement links TRBV10-3 to TRBJ2-2; D is ambiguous. The CDR3 totals 14 residues. Per the germline V gene, CDR1 is ENHRY and CDR2 is SYGVKD. With 2 bases removed from V and 4 bases from J, the gap between germline ends came to 8 bases. As DNA, the CDR3 is TGTGCCATCAGTGAGGGGGTATTCACCGGGGAGCTGTTTTTT. It translates to CAISEGVFTGELFF.

This clonotype was recorded once. The chain links TRBV12-3 or TRBV12-4 to TRBJ2-5, with D uncertain. V was trimmed by 9 bases and J by 0 bases, leaving 14 bases between them. There are 14 residues in the CDR3. DNA for the CDR3: TGTGCCAGTAGTGGCGATAGCAACCAAGAGACCCAGTACTTC. This sequence encodes CASSGDSNQETQYF.

Points on this clonotype: This clone may be a read error of a much larger clone one base away. The chain is built from TRBV7-8 and TRBJ1-4; no clear D. V was pared by 5 bases and J by 5 bases, with 18 bases between. The CDR3 extends over 16 amino acids. Germline V gene lookup returns CDR1 SGHVS and CDR2 FQNEAQ. CDR3 sequence (DNA): TGTGCCAGCAGCCGCTCTTCCATAGGGCTAAATGAAAAACTGTTTTTT. Its translation is CASSRSSIGLNEKLFF.

On this clonotype itself: Without the conserved terminal phenylalanine or tryptophan, this CDR3 likely stems from a read error. The V call is TRBV6-6, the J call TRBJ1-2; 8 bases are shared with TRBD1. This CDR3 comprises 15 residues. Per the germline V gene, CDR1 is MNHNY and CDR2 is SVGAGI (reference sequence). V lost 0 bases and J lost 8; bases outside the gene matches: 8. The CDR3 is CASSYSPQGALGYTL. The CDR3 bases are TGTGCCAGCAGTTACTCGCCGCAGGGGGCTCTCGGCTACACCTTA.

About this clonotype itself: The germline gene is not matched at one end of the junction; a read error may be the cause. This sequence joins TRBV5-1 and TRBJ2-7, with D perhaps given as TRBD1 or TRBD2 (5 bases each). Germline V gene sequence: CDR1 SGHRS, CDR2 YFSETQ. CDR3 size: 16 residues. CDR3 sequence: CTSSPSRDASSYEQYF. The DNA for the CDR3 is TGCACCAGCAGCCCGTCTCGGGACGCCAGTTCCTACGAGCAGTACTTC.

This clonotype was observed at least ten times. The gene calls are TRBV20-1 and TRBJ2-7; no firm D call. The CDR3 is made up of 14 amino acids. V shed 4 bases and J shed 3 bases, with 16 bases lying between them. Germline CDR1 DFQATT, CDR2 SNEGSKA (reference sequence). CDR3 region: CSATNQDRYYEQYF. CDR3 coding DNA: TGCAGTGCTACAAATCAGGACCGGTACTACGAGCAGTACTTC.

As concerns this clonotype: Being one base from a much bigger clone, this may be a read error. V usage is TRBV20-1 and J usage is TRBJ2-1; tentative D call: TRBD2 (6 bases). The CDR3 covers 15 residues. Germline V gene data show CDR1 as DFQATT and CDR2 as SNEGSKA (reference sequence). The CDR3 region is CSARDRGSPYNEQLF. In DNA, the CDR3 is TGCAGTGCTAGAGACCGGGGGAGCCCTTACAATGAGCAGTTATTC.